The 12 T cell receptor beta chains reported below all come from one sample, sequenced in a study of CXCR3-negative and CXCR3-positive naive CD8 T cells. 5' RACE with UMI labels generated the TRB cDNA libraries. With the 5' RACE reads reprocessed, TCRdb shows one record per CDR3 protein and no DNA. Its listing shows 130,000 or so distinct CDR3 sequences. Specimen: naive CXCR3- CD8+ T cells from blood. Regarding subset: CD45RO-CCR7+CD27+CD95- naive CD8+ T cells lacking CXCR3 (TNR3-). These receptors came from a human donor in good health. Some clones in this sample may be carry-over from other donors' samples.

The chain employs TRBV4-3 and TRBJ2-7; TCRdb's D gene call, TRBD1, goes unchecked for lack of DNA. This CDR3 contains 15 residues. The germline V gene has CDR1 LGHNA and CDR2 YSLEER. CDR3 sequence reads: CASSHTGQGPYEQYF.

The chain combines TRBV14 with TRBJ2-3. The CDR3 contains 12 residues. Germline CDR1 reads SGHDN; CDR2 reads FVKESK. The CDR3 loop reads CTSSQSADTQYF.

The rearrangement uses TRBV4-1 and TRBJ2-4; no DNA is available, so the TRBD2 call from TCRdb remains unchecked. The CDR3 runs to 21 residues. Germline-derived CDR1 and CDR2 are MGHRA and YSYEKL. CDR3 residues: CASSHPGPTSGGSLAKNIQYF.

V gene TRBV7-2 combines with J gene TRBJ1-1. From germline, CDR1 is SGHTA and CDR2 FQGNSA. This CDR3 comprises 13 residues. This chain's CDR3 is CASSLEPGRSAFF.

This chain joins TRBV7-6 and TRBJ2-5; TCRdb returns TRBD2, unconfirmable since there is no DNA. The CDR3 spans 16 residues. Germline loops: CDR1 SGHVS, CDR2 FNYEAQ. CDR3 sequence: CASSLTSPRVQETQYF.

This chain uses TRBV28 with TRBJ2-5. The germline CDR1 and CDR2 sequences are MDHEN and SYDVKM. This CDR3 region has 11 residues. The CDR3 here is CASSAQETQYF.

This chain uses TRBV19 with TRBJ1-1. There are 15 residues in the CDR3. Germline values: CDR1 LNHDA, CDR2 SQIVND (reference sequence). The CDR3 loop reads CASSMEEGMNTEAFF. Full variable domain (missing parts from reference TRBV19 and TRBJ1-1): DGGITQSPKYLFRKEGQNVTLSCEQNLNHDAMYWYRQDPGQGLRLIYYSQIVNDFQKGDIAEGYSVSREKKESFPLTVTSAQKNPTAFYLCASSMEEGMNTEAFFGQGTRLTVV.

The chain is built from TRBV11-2 and TRBJ2-2. CDR3 length: 15 residues. The germline V gene has CDR1 SGHAT and CDR2 FQNNGV. The CDR3 here is CASSLVGRRTGELFF.

The V and J genes are TRBV7-8 and TRBJ2-7; checking the TCRdb D call of TRBD1 is not possible without DNA. The germline gives CDR1 SGHVS, CDR2 FQNEAQ. The CDR3 spans 17 residues. CDR3 region: CASSQGKRSGTSYEQYF.

V gene TRBV11-2 combines with J gene TRBJ2-7; TCRdb outputs TRBD1, but without DNA this stays unchecked. Germline V gene lookup returns CDR1 SGHAT and CDR2 FQNNGV. This CDR3 comprises 14 residues. The CDR3 spells CASSLPGGGYEQYF.

V is TRBV5-4 and J is TRBJ2-2; TCRdb's D call of TRBD1 is untestable without DNA. Looked up from germline, CDR1 is SGHNT and CDR2 is YYREEE (reference sequence). The CDR3 has 15 residues. CDR3: CASRAWDRVSGELFF.

The chain joins TRBV5-1 to TRBJ1-1. The CDR3 is 15 amino acids. The V gene's germline CDR1 is SGHRS and CDR2 YFSETQ. The CDR3: CASSLELSMNTEAFF.